This is a list of T cell receptor beta chains from one sample in a study of Graves' ophthalmopathy and Graves' hyperthyroidism. TCRdb recomputed calls from the multiplex PCR reads with MiXCR, one row per CDR3 protein. Counted here are 450,000 to 600,000 distinct CDR3 sequences, 35% to 45% occurring once; the ten biggest clones make up about 4.1%. The sequenced material came from peripheral blood or thyroid tissue (not recorded which). Every receptor here comes from an adult man with Graves' hyperthyroidism. Each CDR3 is given without its conserved first and last residue.

>TRBV6-1|TRBJ1-5
ASSTLAGNQPQH
>TRBV6-5|TRBJ1-5
ASSLTHSTGTLGPQH
>TRBV10-2|TRBJ1-1
ASSESGLSGTAF
>TRBV27|TRBJ1-1
ASSPDPGANAEAF
>TRBV15|TRBJ2-5
ATAGEETQY
>TRBV24-1|TRBJ2-2
ATSDPPRTGGLF
>TRBV2|TRBJ1-2
ASSPGTNPEGYT
>TRBV11-2|TRBJ2-5
ASSLGSGVLQETQY
>TRBV7-9|TRBJ1-3
ASRLGSGNTIY
>TRBV29-1|TRBJ2-2
SVGQVGELF
>TRBV5-1|TRBJ1-5
ASSFIVGGNQPQH
>TRBV12-5|TRBJ2-5
ASGFTTWVETQY
>TRBV27|TRBJ1-2
ASSLAQGVGYT
>TRBV12-3/TRBV12-4|TRBJ2-7
ASSPLSFYEQY
>TRBV12-3/TRBV12-4|TRBJ2-7
ASKDRDWDEQY
>TRBV2|TRBJ2-2
ASSETESGGNTGELF
>TRBV19|TRBJ1-5
ASSIGSGDSQPQH
>TRBV20-1|TRBJ2-7
SARSISGGSSTYEQY
>TRBV7-8|TRBJ1-5
ASSLEVWPSNQPQH
>TRBV7-9|-
ASSLSLGSYNEQF
>TRBV19|TRBJ2-7
AWTSDRERYEQY